This TCR beta chain was sequenced during a study of OX40 agonist ivuxolimab in advanced cancers. At the level of the study: At roughly 83% male, the cohort had a mean age of approximately 60 years, ranging from about 23 to 80. Study observations and caveats: Within 6 weeks, CD4+ and CD8+ blood T cells expanded clonally at 0.1 to 3.0 mg/kg.

Some clones are missing from TCRdb's copy, which holds only in-frame ones; the method was immunoSEQ multiplex PCR. This sample has approximately 55,000 clones; roughly nine tenths occur once, and the top ten carry 16%. Worth noting for this clone: Its antigen remains unknown.

V lost 2 bases, J lost 6 bases, and 18 bases lay in between. Germline lookup yields CDR1 MNHGY and CDR2 SVAAGI. The CDR3 spans 16 residues. The V call is TRBV6-9, the J call TRBJ2-3; TRBD1 might be the D (6 bases). This material consisted of CD4+ or CD8+ T cells sorted from blood, taken in a trial of the OX40 agonist ivuxolimab. This TCR was recovered from an adult with an advanced solid tumor such as melanoma, head and neck, liver or kidney cancer. The CDR3 is CASSYPTTGFDDTQYF. Here the CDR3 DNA reads TGTGCCAGCAGTTATCCTACAACAGGGTTCGATGATACGCAGTATTTT.